This T cell receptor (beta chain) was obtained from a study of blood T cell repertoires in COVID-19. Turning to the study itself: The analysed material was cDNA or gDNA that came from T cells, B-cell-depleted T cells, or PBMCs.

The CDR3 runs to 14 residues. The ends were cut back, 5 bases at V and 8 bases at J, with 18 bases in the middle. Germline CDR1 reads MGHRA; CDR2 reads YSYEKL. Data came from immunoSEQ multiplex PCR; TCRdb stores just in-frame clones and leaves some out. The sample yields hundreds of thousands of clones, about 90% seen once. The receptor's source is a woman aged 50 to 65 with COVID-19, enrolled during active disease. The sequencing input was peripheral blood. J is TRBJ1-2 and V is TRBV4-1, with a possible D match to TRBD1 (6 bases). The CDR3 DNA reads as TGCGCCAGCAGCTCCGTGGGGGCCGGGGAAGGCTACACCTTC. Translating gives CASSSVGAGEGYTF.